Shown below are 17 T cell receptor beta chains from a single sample sequenced in a study of T cell repertoires in cytomegalovirus infection. TCRdb re-derived calls from the reads in MiXCR, one entry per CDR3 protein. The top ten clones hold roughly 13% of a sample with some 400,000 distinct CDR3 sequences, approximately 31% of them seen once. The sample was PBMCs. The receptor set was obtained from a human donor in good health (CMV status not recorded). Some clones in this sample may be carry-over from other donors' samples.

The chain is built from TRBV28 and TRBJ2-7; TRBD1 is a possible D gene (5 bases). V was trimmed by 1 base and J by 11 bases, leaving 9 bases between them. The CDR3 spans 11 residues. CDR1 and CDR2 from the germline V gene are MDHEN and SYDVKM. The CDR3 DNA sequence: TGTGCCAGCAGTTTATCCAGGGTCGAGTACTTC. It codes for CASSLSRVEYF.

This clonotype was counted many times. The V and J genes are TRBV7-2 and TRBJ1-6; D unresolved. The CDR3 totals 14 residues. Looked up from germline, CDR1 is SGHTA and CDR2 is FQGNSA. The V and J ends lost 1 base and 7 bases respectively, with 8 bases between them. CDR3: CASSLGRSNSPLHF. The CDR3 coding sequence is TGTGCCAGCAGCTTAGGCCGATCGAATTCACCCCTCCACTTT.

The rearrangement joins TRBV11-2 to TRBJ1-2, with D perhaps matching TRBD1 (5 bases). Germline assignment: CDR1 SGHAT and CDR2 FQNNGV. The length of the CDR3 is 15 residues. V was shortened by 3 bases and J by 9 bases, with 20 bases between the two germline ends. For the CDR3, the DNA is TGTGCCAGCAGCTTCTCCCCCGGGGGAAGGGATTGCTACACCTTC. This translates into CASSFSPGGRDCYTF.

The chain couples TRBV12-3 or TRBV12-4 to TRBJ2-3; D unresolved. Trimming removed 3 bases at V and 0 bases at J, with 7 bases between. The CDR3 extends over 14 amino acids. This chain's CDR3 is CASSFASSTDTQYF. CDR3 DNA: TGTGCCAGCAGTTTTGCTTCTAGCACAGATACGCAGTATTTT.

This chain connects TRBV2 to TRBJ2-7; D might be TRBD1 (5 bases). Trimming removed 4 bases at V and 0 bases at J, with 13 bases between. The length of the CDR3 is 15 residues. Germline V lookup: CDR1 SNHLY, CDR2 FYNNEI. In nucleotides, the CDR3 is TGTGCCAGCAGTGTTCAGGGAACGAGCTCCTACGAGCAGTACTTC. This sequence encodes CASSVQGTSSYEQYF.

The chain uses TRBV20-1 and TRBJ2-3; a weak D match, TRBD2 (6 bases). Germline CDR1 DFQATT, CDR2 SNEGSKA (reference sequence). Between the trimmed V and J ends, which lost 3 bases and 0 bases, there was a span of 13 bases. This CDR3 spans 15 amino acids. The CDR3 loop reads CSASPLATSTDTQYF. The CDR3 nucleotides are TGCAGTGCTAGCCCCCTAGCGACCAGCACAGATACGCAGTATTTT.

Remarks on this clonotype: Given the absence of the conserved phenylalanine or tryptophan at the CDR3 end, a read error is likely. The chain couples TRBV7-3 to TRBJ1-2; D might be TRBD1 (5 bases). Trimming removed 5 bases at V and 3 bases at J, with 16 bases between. Germline CDR1 SGHTA, CDR2 FQGTGA. The CDR3 length is 15 residues. The CDR3 sequence: CASSHPEGRDYGYTI. Here the CDR3 DNA reads TGTGCCAGCAGCCACCCGGAGGGACGGGACTATGGCTACACCATC.

This clonotype appeared a few times. The chain links TRBV19 to TRBJ2-3, with 11 bases identical to TRBD1. The CDR3 sequence is 15 residues long. Germline CDR1 LNHDA, CDR2 SQIVND (reference sequence). V gave up 9 bases and J gave up 2 bases; unmatched junction bases: 7. This chain's CDR3 is CASKGQGVNTDTQYF. The CDR3 DNA follows: TGTGCCAGCAAGGGACAGGGGGTGAACACAGATACGCAGTATTTT.

J is TRBJ1-1 and V is TRBV6-2 or TRBV6-3; D is uncertain. The V and J ends lost 10 bases and 6 bases respectively, with 21 bases between them. Germline V CDR1 and CDR2: MNHEY, SVGEGT. This CDR3 has 14 amino acids. CDR3 DNA: TGTGCCACCGCCCTTCGGGGTAATCTTGCTGAAGCTTTCTTT. Its translation: CATALRGNLAEAFF.

Ten or more counts support this clonotype. This chain connects TRBV14 to TRBJ1-3; D gene unclear. Between the trimmed V and J ends, which lost 4 bases and 4 bases, there was a span of 11 bases. The CDR3 has 14 amino acids. Germline CDR1 SGHDN, CDR2 FVKESK. CDR3 residues: CASSRPGRGNTIYF. CDR3 nucleotides: TGTGCCAGCAGCCGTCCTGGAAGGGGAAACACCATATATTTT.

A few counts support this clonotype. This chain joins TRBV12-5 and TRBJ2-5; maybe TRBD1 (7 bases). The CDR3 sequence is 15 residues long. Trimming left V 1 base short and J 7 bases short, with 16 bases between. The germline gives CDR1 LGHNT, CDR2 FRNRAP. CDR3 loop: CASGLGTGPGGTQYF. The CDR3 DNA reads TGTGCTAGTGGTTTGGGGACAGGCCCCGGGGGGACCCAGTACTTC. Based on the CDR3 plus reference TRBV12-5 and TRBJ2-5, the full variable domain is DARVTQTPRHKVTEMGQEVTMRCQPILGHNTVFWYRQTMMQGLELLAYFRNRAPLDDSGMPKDRFSAEMPDATLATLKIQPSEPRDSAVYFCASGLGTGPGGTQYFGPGTRLLVL.

The chain recombines TRBV7-2 with TRBJ1-3, with a tentative D call TRBD1 (5 bases). V was trimmed by 2 bases and J by 0 bases, leaving 17 bases between them. Germline V lookup: CDR1 SGHTA, CDR2 FQGNSA. This CDR3 region has 18 residues. The CDR3 nucleotides are TGTGCCAGCAGCTTATCGTACGCAGGGCGACCCTCTGGAAACACCATATATTTT. Its protein product is CASSLSYAGRPSGNTIYF.

The chain has TRBV28 and TRBJ2-7; D may be TRBD1 (5 bases). Trimming took 3 bases from V and 2 from J, leaving 14 bases between them. The CDR3 has 15 amino acids. CDR1 is MDHEN and CDR2 is SYDVKM in the germline V gene. The CDR3 DNA sequence: TGTGCCAGCAGTTTTGGCAGGGATCGTCCCTACGAGCAGTACTTC. Translated: CASSFGRDRPYEQYF. Full variable domain (remainder filled in from reference TRBV28 and TRBJ2-7): DVKVTQSSRYLVKRTGEKVFLECVQDMDHENMFWYRQDPGLGLRLIYFSYDVKMKEKGDIPEGYSVSREKKERFSLILESASTNQTSMYLCASSFGRDRPYEQYFGPGTRLTVT.

The chain links TRBV27 to TRBJ1-2; no definite D call. Trimming pared 3 bases from V and 10 bases from J, leaving 15 bases between. The CDR3 loop spans 13 amino acids. Germline V gene data show CDR1 as MNHEY and CDR2 as SMNVEV (reference sequence). The CDR3 DNA sequence: TGTGCCAGCAGTTTCAGTATGCGGAATGTCTACACCTTC. Protein: CASSFSMRNVYTF.

This clonotype appeared many times. V is TRBV19 and J is TRBJ1-1; D is ambiguous. Germline V gene data show CDR1 as LNHDA and CDR2 as SQIVND (reference sequence). Deletions cut 5 bases from V and 1 base from J, with 8 bases between. The CDR3 length is 13 residues. The CDR3 loop reads CASSVSGNTEAFF. CDR3 bases: TGTGCCAGTAGTGTCTCGGGGAACACTGAAGCTTTCTTT.

In this sample, this clonotype turned up a few times. The rearrangement links TRBV15 to TRBJ1-4, with 8 nucleotides matching TRBD1. The CDR3 length is 17 residues. V lost 1 base to trimming and J lost 4 bases; unmatched junction nucleotides: 8. Germline lookup yields CDR1 LNHNV and CDR2 YYDKDF (reference sequence). CDR3 nucleotide sequence: TGTGCCACCAGCAGAGTGCCCGGACAGGGTAGTAATGAAAAACTGTTTTTT. Residues: CATSRVPGQGSNEKLFF.

In this sample, this clonotype turned up a few times. The chain uses TRBV28 and TRBJ1-2; tentative D call: TRBD1 (5 bases). Trimming removed 7 bases at V and 4 bases at J, with 16 bases between. In germline, CDR1 is MDHEN, CDR2 SYDVKM. There are 14 residues in the CDR3. The CDR3 DNA sequence: TGTGCCAGCACCCCGGGGACGGACACCTATGGCTACACCTTC. Amino acids: CASTPGTDTYGYTF.